This section outlines one T cell receptor beta chain sequence together with its context. Its cognate antigen is unknown. As for time point: newly diagnosed GD, antithyroid drugs for less than 3 months. From PBMCs, RNA was extracted and then used to make the TCR library. Patients met American Thyroid Association criteria for Graves' disease. The CDR3 runs to 16 residues. Germline V CDR1 and CDR2: DFQATT, SNEGSKA (reference sequence). With V trimmed by 3 bases and J by 3 bases, 13 bases remained unmatched. Through Arm-PCR of CDR3 regions and iRepertoire HTBI primers, TCR beta libraries were built. TCRdb analysed the multiplex PCR reads with MiXCR anew, one entry per CDR3 protein. Found here are around 250,000 distinct CDR3 sequences, 18% of them singletons; the top ten hold approximately 20%. This entry is derived from a study of regulatory T cells in long-lasting Graves disease. General study results and limits: Results may be inaccurate due to the small sample size. Segments TRBV28, TRBJ1-2 and TRBJ2-5 showed preferential usage in persistent disease.

Sequences were derived from peripheral blood mononuclear cells (PBMCs), sampled at new diagnosis, from a patient treated with antithyroid drugs. The source of this sequence is a female donor with Graves disease. The chain has TRBV20-1 and TRBJ2-7, with 8 bases that match TRBD2. The CDR3: CSARGGLSGSFYEQYF. The DNA for the CDR3 is TGCAGTGCTAGGGGGGGTCTGAGCGGGAGTTTCTACGAGCAGTACTTC.